The 24 T cell receptor beta chains presented below share a single source sample, sequenced in a study of blood T cell repertoires in COVID-19. Sequenced by immunoSEQ multiplex PCR; TCRdb stores in-frame clones only, minus some. The data hold about 250,000 clones, with around four fifths observed a single time. The sample consisted of peripheral blood. The receptors originated from a man older than 75 with acute or convalescent COVID-19.

The chain joins TRBV5-1 to TRBJ2-7; TRBD1 matches 9 bases. The CDR3 length is 14 residues. CDR1 SGHRS and CDR2 YFSETQ come from the germline V gene. J gave up 6 bases and V 3 bases, and 7 bases lay outside the gene matches. CDR3 DNA sequence: TGCGCCAGCAGCTCGTGGACAGGGGCGGGCGAGCAGTACTTC. Amino acids: CASSSWTGAGEQYF. The full variable domain, rest sourced from reference TRBV5-1 and TRBJ2-7, is KAGVTQTPRYLIKTRGQQVTLSCSPISGHRSVSWYQQTPGQGLQFLFEYFSETQRNKGNFPGRFSGRQFSNSRSEMNVSTLELGDSALYLCASSSWTGAGEQYFGPGTRLTVT.

The CDR3 region has the DNA TGTGCCAGCAGCCCCTTCGGTCTCACTGAAGCTTTCTTT. Translated, it gives CASSPFGLTEAFF. The V gene is TRBV7-3, the J gene TRBJ1-1, with D unclear. Per the germline V gene, CDR1 is SGHTA and CDR2 is FQGTGA. Trimming took 5 bases from V and 4 from J, leaving 11 bases between them. This CDR3 has 13 amino acids.

This clone was seen a few times. The genes are TRBV18 and TRBJ1-5, with D possibly being TRBD1 (6 bases). The length of the CDR3 is 13 residues. Trimming pared 3 bases from V and 7 bases from J, leaving 10 bases between. Germline CDR1 and CDR2: KGHSH and LQKENI. The CDR3 DNA reads TGTGCCAGCTCACCCGTGGACAGCCAGCCCCAGCATTTT. Translated: CASSPVDSQPQHF.

This chain links TRBV19 with TRBJ2-7, with a tentative D call TRBD2 (6 bases). The CDR3 has 14 residues. Trimming removed 3 bases from V and 4 bases from J, with 13 bases in between. Germline V gene sequence: CDR1 LNHDA, CDR2 SQIVND (reference sequence). The CDR3 region has the DNA TGTGCCAGTAGTATCTCGGCAGGGAGGTACGAGCAGTACTTC. It translates to CASSISAGRYEQYF.

The chain links TRBV28 to TRBJ2-7; D gene uncertain. The CDR3 runs 11 residues. CDR1 and CDR2 from the germline V gene are MDHEN and SYDVKM. V lost 7 bases to trimming and J lost 1 base, with 5 bases between them. The CDR3 sequence: CASTRSYEQYF. CDR3 coding DNA: TGTGCCAGCACTCGTTCCTACGAGCAGTACTTC.

The J gene is TRBJ1-5, the V gene TRBV6-1, with TRBD1 as a possible D gene (5 bases). CDR3 length: 16 amino acids. In germline, CDR1 is MNHNS, CDR2 SASEGT. Trimming pared 1 base from V and 2 bases from J, leaving 12 bases between. The CDR3 reads CASSEGQNLGNQPQHF. CDR3 bases: TGTGCCAGCAGTGAAGGACAGAATCTTGGCAATCAGCCCCAGCATTTT.

The CDR3 DNA sequence: TGCGCCAGCAGCTGGACTGACAGGGAGAACAATGAGCAGTTCTTC. Protein sequence: CASSWTDRENNEQFF. V is TRBV5-1 and J is TRBJ2-1, with 7 positions matching TRBD1. Germline trimming cut 3 bases from V and 5 bases from J; bases unmatched to any gene: 8. CDR1 is SGHRS, CDR2 YFSETQ, per germline. The CDR3 is made up of 15 amino acids. The whole variable domain, remainder taken from reference TRBV5-1 and TRBJ2-1, is KAGVTQTPRYLIKTRGQQVTLSCSPISGHRSVSWYQQTPGQGLQFLFEYFSETQRNKGNFPGRFSGRQFSNSRSEMNVSTLELGDSALYLCASSWTDRENNEQFFGPGTRLTVL.

J is TRBJ1-4 and V is TRBV11-2; D is undetermined. This CDR3 comprises 14 residues. The V gene's germline CDR1 is SGHAT and CDR2 FQNNGV. V lost 5 bases and J 6 bases, leaving 13 bases between the germline ends. CDR3 coding DNA: TGTGCCAGCAGCCCAGACGGACTTTATGAAAAACTGTTTTTT. Translated, it gives CASSPDGLYEKLFF.

Here the CDR3 reads CASSPKGGRSDTQYF. For the CDR3, the DNA is TGTGCCAGCTCACCAAAGGGCGGGAGGTCAGATACGCAGTATTTT. The chain joins TRBV18 to TRBJ2-3; TRBD2 matches 8 bases. The CDR3 is 15 residues long. Germline V gene lookup returns CDR1 KGHSH and CDR2 LQKENI. After removal of 2 bases from V and 4 bases from J, the junction contained 5 bases not matched to a gene. The full variable domain, with the rest looked up from reference TRBV18 and TRBJ2-3, is NAGVMQNPRHLVRRRGQEARLRCSPMKGHSHVYWYRQLPEEGLKFMVYLQKENIIDESGMPKERFSAEFPKEGPSILRIQQVVRGDSAAYFCASSPKGGRSDTQYFGPGTRLTVL.

The CDR3 is CASSLLTINEQFF. The CDR3 bases are TGTGCCAGCAGCTTGCTGACAATCAATGAGCAGTTCTTC. V is TRBV7-2 and J is TRBJ2-1, with D unresolved. This CDR3 is built from 13 residues. V was trimmed by 3 bases and J by 6 bases, leaving 9 bases between them. The germline gives CDR1 SGHTA, CDR2 FQGNSA. Variable domain in full (rest from reference TRBV7-2 and TRBJ2-1): GAGVSQSPSNKVTEKGKDVELRCDPISGHTALYWYRQSLGQGLEFLIYFQGNSAPDKSGLPSDRFSAERTGGSVSTLTIQRTQQEDSAVYLCASSLLTINEQFFGPGTRLTVL.

This chain connects TRBV2 to TRBJ1-5; D remains unclear. Trimming pared 5 bases from V and 0 bases from J, leaving 8 bases between. The germline CDR1 and CDR2 sequences are SNHLY and FYNNEI. This CDR3 is built from 14 residues. DNA of the CDR3: TGTGCCAGCAGTAAAGAATATAGCAATCAGCCCCAGCATTTT. It yields the protein CASSKEYSNQPQHF.

This chain joins TRBV24-1 and TRBJ1-2; D gene ambiguous. The CDR3 is 13 amino acids. V gave up 7 bases and J gave up 4 bases, with 12 bases separating them. The germline gives CDR1 KGHDR, CDR2 SFDVKD. The CDR3, as DNA: TGTGCCACCAGCTCGGCCAGCGTCTATGGCTACACCTTC. Translated, it gives CATSSASVYGYTF.

The chain is built from TRBV27 and TRBJ1-2; a weak D match, TRBD1 (6 bases). Trimming left V 2 bases short and J 4 bases short, with 8 bases between. Looked up from germline, CDR1 is MNHEY and CDR2 is SMNVEV (reference sequence). This CDR3 spans 13 amino acids. In DNA, the CDR3 is TGTGCCAGCAGTTTAGGCAGGGGCTATGGCTACACCTTC. It yields the protein CASSLGRGYGYTF.

V usage is TRBV7-2 and J usage is TRBJ1-6, with D possibly being TRBD1 (5 bases). CDR3 size: 14 residues. V was clipped by 3 bases and J by 10 bases, with 13 bases between them. Germline V gives CDR1 SGHTA, CDR2 FQGNSA. For the CDR3, the DNA is TGTGCCAGCAGCTTTTTTCAGGGCAAGTCACCCCTCCACTTT. This sequence encodes CASSFFQGKSPLHF.

V and J are TRBV10-3 and TRBJ2-1; 8 bases are shared with TRBD2. CDR1 is ENHRY and CDR2 is SYGVKD in the germline V gene. This CDR3 spans 16 amino acids. The J segment lost 2 bases and the V segment lost 2 bases, leaving 5 bases of the junction unmatched. The CDR3 sequence is CAISEVGGGTYNEQFF. CDR3 nucleotide sequence: TGTGCCATCAGTGAGGTCGGCGGGGGGACCTACAATGAGCAGTTCTTC.

This clone was seen only a few times. The chain joins TRBV2 to TRBJ2-5; no firm D call. Trimming removed 3 bases at V and 5 bases at J, with 7 bases between. This CDR3 contains 12 residues. CDR1 is SNHLY and CDR2 is FYNNEI in the germline V gene. The CDR3 region has the DNA TGTGCCAGCAGTGAGGAGCCTGAGACCCAGTACTTC. Translation: CASSEEPETQYF.

In nucleotides, the CDR3 is TGTGCCAGCGGGAGTAGGTACGAGCAGTACTTC. This translates into CASGSRYEQYF. The rearrangement links TRBV12-3 or TRBV12-4 to TRBJ2-7, with a tentative D call TRBD2 (5 bases). V gave up 8 bases and J gave up 4 bases, with 9 bases separating them. The CDR3 spans 11 residues.

This clone was found once. The chain joins TRBV5-8 to TRBJ2-1; 15 bases fit TRBD2. Germline trimming cut 4 bases from V and 12 bases from J; bases unmatched to any gene: 5. CDR3 length: 14 amino acids. Germline CDR1 reads SGHTS; CDR2 reads YDEGEE. The CDR3 DNA reads TGTGCCAGCAGCCTGGGACTAGCGGGAGGTGGGCAGTTCTTC. This translates into CASSLGLAGGGQFF.

This clone has only one observation. V and J are TRBV5-1 and TRBJ1-1; perhaps TRBD1 as D (5 bases). V was shortened by 0 bases and J by 5 bases, with 14 bases between the two germline ends. This CDR3 is built from 15 residues. CDR1 is SGHRS and CDR2 is YFSETQ in the germline V gene. CDR3 sequence (DNA): TGCGCCAGCAGCTTGGCGGGGGGAGGAAGGACTGAAGCTTTCTTT. This sequence encodes CASSLAGGGRTEAFF.

The V gene is TRBV5-6, the J gene TRBJ2-7; 9 bases are a match to TRBD1. The CDR3 length is 16 residues. CDR1 SGHDT and CDR2 YYEEEE come from the germline V gene. Trimming cost V 4 bases and J 0 bases; bases outside gene matches: 8. The CDR3 is CASSRRQGVSSYEQYF. In DNA, the CDR3 is TGTGCCAGCAGCCGACGACAGGGGGTAAGCTCCTACGAGCAGTACTTC.

The chain has TRBV3-1 (or the pseudogene TRBV3-2) and TRBJ2-7, with TRBD1 identical over 10 bases. The CDR3 spans 13 residues. CDR1 and CDR2 (germline): LGHDT, YNNKEL (reference sequence). Germline trimming cut 6 bases from V and 4 bases from J; bases unmatched to any gene: 3. Here the CDR3 reads CASRDRGNYEQYF. The CDR3 bases are TGTGCCAGCAGGGACAGGGGGAATTACGAGCAGTACTTC.

The V and J genes are TRBV27 and TRBJ2-1, with 8 bases that match TRBD2. CDR3 length: 16 amino acids. Losses at the gene ends were 5 bases for V and 4 bases for J; bases not matched to a gene: 10. The germline V gene has CDR1 MNHEY and CDR2 SMNVEV (reference sequence). The CDR3 sequence: CASSLSGAGGYNEQFF. The CDR3 coding sequence is TGTGCCAGCAGTCTTAGCGGGGCTGGGGGATACAATGAGCAGTTCTTC.

The chain employs TRBV29-1 and TRBJ1-1; 8 bases are a match to TRBD1. With V trimmed by 6 bases and J by 1 base, 7 bases remained unmatched. Germline values: CDR1 SQVTM, CDR2 ANQGSEA. CDR3 length: 14 residues. The CDR3 DNA reads as TGCAGCGTCCTTCCTGGACAGGGGAACACTGAAGCTTTCTTT. This sequence encodes CSVLPGQGNTEAFF. Full variable domain (remainder filled in from reference TRBV29-1 and TRBJ1-1): SAVISQKPSRDICQRGTSLTIQCQVDSQVTMMFWYRQQPGQSLTLIATANQGSEATYESGFVIDKFPISRPNLTFSTLTVSNMSPEDSSIYLCSVLPGQGNTEAFFGQGTRLTVV.

The V and J genes are TRBV2 and TRBJ1-1, with a possible D match to TRBD1 (5 bases). Germline V gene sequence: CDR1 SNHLY, CDR2 FYNNEI. The CDR3 spans 14 residues. V was shortened by 4 bases and J by 4 bases, with 13 bases between the two germline ends. CDR3 nucleotides: TGTGCCAGCAGTGTGGGGGGGAGGGCCACTGAAGCTTTCTTT. It is translated as CASSVGGRATEAFF.